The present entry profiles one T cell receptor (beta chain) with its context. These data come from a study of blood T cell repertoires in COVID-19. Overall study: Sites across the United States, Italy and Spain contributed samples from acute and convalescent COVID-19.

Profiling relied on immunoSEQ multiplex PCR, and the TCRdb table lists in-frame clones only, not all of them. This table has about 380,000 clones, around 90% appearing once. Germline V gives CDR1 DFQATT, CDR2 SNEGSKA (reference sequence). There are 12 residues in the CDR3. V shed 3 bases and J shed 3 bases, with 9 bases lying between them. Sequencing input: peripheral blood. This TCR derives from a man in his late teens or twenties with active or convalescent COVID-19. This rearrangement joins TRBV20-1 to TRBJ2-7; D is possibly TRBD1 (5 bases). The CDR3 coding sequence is TGCAGTGCTAGTCGGCAGGGCTACGAGCAGTACTTC. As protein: CSASRQGYEQYF.